Presented here are 27 T cell receptor beta chains from one specimen sequenced in a study of T-cell reconstitution after alpha-beta-depleted transplantation in children. Preparing the TCRbeta library involved the use of unique molecular identifiers. TCRdb re-analysed the PCR reads in MiXCR, keeping a single row per CDR3 protein. The repertoire has some 95,000 distinct CDR3 sequences, more than 20% of them found once; the top ten carry about a fifth. The sequencing used PBMCs, collected before TCRalphabeta/CD19-depleted stem cell transplant. Source of these receptors: a boy under 10 years old with acute lymphoblastic leukemia, due to receive a stem cell transplant.

V and J are TRBV7-1 and TRBJ2-2; D is possibly TRBD2 (6 bases). TRBV7-1 is flagged as an ORF with uncertain function. The length of the CDR3 is 14 residues. Trimming took 5 bases from V and 4 from J, leaving 11 bases between them. DNA for the CDR3: TGTGCCAGCAGCCCGGGACTTTTCACCGGGGAGCTGTTTTTT. Its protein product is CASSPGLFTGELFF.

This clonotype has just a few counts. V gene TRBV24-1 combines with J gene TRBJ2-7; D is unclear. This CDR3 contains 13 residues. CDR1 is KGHDR and CDR2 is SFDVKD in the germline V gene. Trimming removed 4 bases at V and 7 bases at J, with 13 bases between. This CDR3 is CATSEGSPREQYF. CDR3 bases: TGTGCCACCAGTGAAGGGTCCCCTCGTGAGCAGTACTTC.

This clonotype was seen ten or more times. The chain couples TRBV20-1 to TRBJ2-1; the D gene is possibly TRBD2 (5 bases). The germline V gene encodes CDR1 DFQATT and CDR2 SNEGSKA (reference sequence). The CDR3 has 13 amino acids. CDR3 region: CSPAGVTHNEQFF. CDR3 nucleotides: TGCAGCCCGGCGGGCGTGACACACAATGAGCAGTTCTTC.

The chain combines TRBV12-3 or TRBV12-4 with TRBJ1-5; D possibly corresponds to TRBD1 (5 bases). There are 16 residues in the CDR3. V lost 6 bases, J lost 2 bases, and 17 bases lay in between. Here the CDR3 DNA reads TGTGCCAGCAGCTTTCAGGGCTGGGGGGGCAATCAGCCCCAGCATTTT. Translation gives CASSFQGWGGNQPQHF.

The chain carries TRBV9 and TRBJ2-3; 7 positions match TRBD2. CDR1 SGDLS and CDR2 YYNGEE come from the germline V gene. V trimming: 3 bases; J trimming: 2 bases; junction bases outside the gene matches: 9. The CDR3 has 16 amino acids. The CDR3 DNA reads as TGTGCCAGCAGCGCCTTCGGGGAGGGACTCACAGATACGCAGTATTTT. Protein product: CASSAFGEGLTDTQYF.

This clonotype was seen ten or more times. V and J are TRBV20-1 and TRBJ2-1; 12 bases line up with TRBD2. Germline trimming cut 6 bases from V and 6 bases from J; bases unmatched to any gene: 9. CDR1 and CDR2 (germline): DFQATT, SNEGSKA (reference sequence). CDR3 length: 15 amino acids. CDR3 DNA sequence: TGCAGTGCCCCCAGACTAGCGGGAGTTGTCAATGAGCAGTTCTTC. Protein product: CSAPRLAGVVNEQFF.

This clonotype turned up a few times. The chain joins TRBV29-1 to TRBJ2-7; D remains ambiguous. Looked up from germline, CDR1 is SQVTM and CDR2 is ANQGSEA. The CDR3 sequence is 12 residues long. Trimming left V 0 bases short and J 5 bases short, with 8 bases between. The CDR3 loop reads CSVEDSFHEQYF. CDR3 bases: TGCAGCGTTGAAGACAGTTTCCACGAGCAGTACTTC.

This clonotype has a handful of counts. This chain connects TRBV5-1 to TRBJ2-5; D possibly corresponds to TRBD2 (6 bases). The CDR3 has 16 amino acids. Looked up from germline, CDR1 is SGHRS and CDR2 is YFSETQ. The V end lost 4 bases, the J end lost 2 bases, and 18 bases lay between the germline ends. In DNA, the CDR3 is TGCGCCAGCAGCCCCTCCCCGGGACTTAAACAAGAGACCCAGTACTTC. As protein: CASSPSPGLKQETQYF.

The chain carries TRBV7-2 and TRBJ2-3, with TRBD2 matching over 9 bases. The CDR3 runs to 15 residues. CDR1 and CDR2 from the germline V gene are SGHTA and FQGNSA. Losses at the gene ends were 6 bases for V and 3 bases for J; bases not matched to a gene: 7. CDR3: CASSSEGLATDTQYF. The CDR3 DNA reads TGTGCCAGCAGTTCCGAGGGACTAGCTACAGATACGCAGTATTTT.

This clonotype was seen only a few times. The chain employs TRBV5-1 and TRBJ1-1, with 7 bases aligning to TRBD1. CDR3 size: 12 residues. Losses at the gene ends were 7 bases for V and 0 bases for J; bases not matched to a gene: 0. CDR1 and CDR2 (germline): SGHRS, YFSETQ. The CDR3 DNA sequence: TGCGCCAGCGGACAGGTGAACACTGAAGCTTTCTTT. It yields the protein CASGQVNTEAFF.

The chain is built from TRBV9 and TRBJ2-1; D is unresolved. This CDR3 spans 11 amino acids. Germline loops: CDR1 SGDLS, CDR2 YYNGEE. Trimming pared 3 bases from V and 9 bases from J, leaving 7 bases between. As DNA, the CDR3 is TGTGCCAGCAGCGGGGATTGTGAGCAGTTCTTC. As protein: CASSGDCEQFF.

The chain combines TRBV7-2 with TRBJ2-2; D ambiguous. This CDR3 is built from 12 residues. The V end lost 1 base, the J end lost 6 bases, and 3 bases lay between the germline ends. Per the germline V gene, CDR1 is SGHTA and CDR2 is FQGNSA. DNA for the CDR3: TGTGCCAGCAGCTTAGGAGCCGGGGAGCTGTTTTTT. Encoded protein: CASSLGAGELFF. Based on the CDR3 plus reference TRBV7-2 and TRBJ2-2, the full variable domain is GAGVSQSPSNKVTEKGKDVELRCDPISGHTALYWYRQSLGQGLEFLIYFQGNSAPDKSGLPSDRFSAERTGGSVSTLTIQRTQQEDSAVYLCASSLGAGELFFGEGSRLTVL.

The table lists this clonotype with a count of one. The chain joins TRBV7-2 to TRBJ2-3; D gene uncertain. CDR1 is SGHTA and CDR2 is FQGNSA in the germline V gene. V was trimmed by 6 bases and J by 2 bases, leaving 6 bases between them. The CDR3 spans 12 residues. CDR3 residues: CASRAVTDTQYF. CDR3 nucleotides: TGTGCCAGCAGGGCTGTCACAGATACGCAGTATTTT.

This clonotype was picked up a small number of times. This rearrangement joins TRBV28 to TRBJ1-4; perhaps TRBD1 as D (6 bases). This CDR3 spans 16 amino acids. Per germline, CDR1 MDHEN and CDR2 SYDVKM. Trimming took off 6 bases at V and 3 bases at J, with 17 bases between the two ends. CDR3 sequence (DNA): TGTGCCAGCAGCTCCCGCCGGACAGCGGCTAATGAAAAACTGTTTTTT. Translated: CASSSRRTAANEKLFF.

This clonotype was picked up many times. This chain links TRBV20-1 with TRBJ2-7; 7 bases match TRBD1. CDR3 length: 14 amino acids. J gave up 3 bases and V 2 bases, and 7 bases lay outside the gene matches. The germline CDR1 and CDR2 sequences are DFQATT and SNEGSKA (reference sequence). This CDR3 reads CSARLTGRFYEQYF. In DNA, the CDR3 is TGCAGTGCTAGATTGACAGGGAGATTCTACGAGCAGTACTTC.

The chain links TRBV9 to TRBJ2-7; D possibly uses TRBD1 or TRBD2 (6 bases each). Trimming took off 4 bases at V and 2 bases at J, with 19 bases between the two ends. CDR1 is SGDLS and CDR2 is YYNGEE in the germline V gene. This CDR3 has 16 residues. CDR3 in DNA: TGTGCCAGCAGCCTGGGTAAGGGGGGATCCGCCTACGAGCAGTACTTC. Translating it yields CASSLGKGGSAYEQYF.

The chain joins TRBV28 to TRBJ2-7; TRBD2 matches at 7 bases. Germline CDR1 MDHEN, CDR2 SYDVKM. CDR3 size: 12 residues. The V gene end was trimmed by 6 bases and the J gene end by 5 bases; junction bases not matched to a gene: 4. In nucleotides, the CDR3 is TGTGCCAGCAGCCTGACTAGCCACGAGCAGTACTTC. Translating it yields CASSLTSHEQYF.

In its sample, this clonotype was seen a few times. The J gene is TRBJ2-2, the V gene TRBV3-1; D perhaps matches TRBD2 (5 bases). Looked up from germline, CDR1 is LGHDT and CDR2 is YNNKEL (reference sequence). The CDR3 is 16 residues long. V lost 0 bases to trimming and J lost 6 bases, with 14 bases between them. In DNA form, the CDR3 reads TGTGCCAGCAGCCAAGATTGGTTCGGAGGAGCCGGGGAGCTGTTTTTT. Translating it yields CASSQDWFGGAGELFF.

This chain connects TRBV11-2 to TRBJ2-7; TRBD2 matches 10 bases. Germline CDR1 SGHAT, CDR2 FQNNGV. This CDR3 comprises 15 residues. J was trimmed by 2 bases and V by 5 bases; bases with no gene match: 6. CDR3 loop: CASSKGLAPTYEQYF. DNA of the CDR3: TGTGCCAGCAGCAAGGGACTAGCGCCAACCTACGAGCAGTACTTC.

The chain recombines TRBV27 with TRBJ1-5, with a weak D call TRBD1 (5 bases). Trimming took off 6 bases at V and 2 bases at J, with 14 bases between the two ends. CDR3 length equals 15 residues. Germline V gene sequence: CDR1 MNHEY, CDR2 SMNVEV (reference sequence). DNA of the CDR3: TGTGCCAGCAGGCCCCTGCCGGGGGGCAATCAGCCCCAGCATTTT. Translation gives CASRPLPGGNQPQHF.

The V call is TRBV29-1, the J call TRBJ2-7; D gene ambiguous. This CDR3 has 12 residues. Trimming removed 4 bases from V and 7 bases from J, with 14 bases in between. The germline CDR1 and CDR2 sequences are SQVTM and ANQGSEA. The CDR3 bases are TGCAGCGTTGTGGGAAGGGCGCAAGAGCAGTACTTC. Its translation is CSVVGRAQEQYF.

This rearrangement joins TRBV3-1 to TRBJ2-1; 7 nucleotides align to TRBD2. Germline CDR1 and CDR2: LGHDT and YNNKEL (reference sequence). J lost 4 bases, V lost 7 bases, and 22 bases had no gene match. This CDR3 spans 19 amino acids. The CDR3 reads CASTPPDWSAEGGYNEQFF. DNA for the CDR3: TGTGCCAGCACCCCTCCCGATTGGTCGGCGGAGGGAGGGTACAATGAGCAGTTCTTC.

In regard to this clonotype: One junction end does not reproduce the germline sequence, and a read error may be involved. The chain links TRBV11-2 to TRBJ2-1; 10 bases are shared with TRBD2. Germline V gene data show CDR1 as SGHAT and CDR2 as FQNNGV. The CDR3 has 14 amino acids. CDR3 residues: CASRLAGGANEQFF. CDR3 in DNA: TGTGCCAGCAGATTAGCGGGGGGAGCCAATGAGCAGTTCTTC. Supplemented by reference TRBV11-2 and TRBJ2-1, the full variable domain reads EAGVAQSPRYKIIEKRQSVAFWCNPISGHATLYWYQQILGQGPKLLIQFQNNGVVDDSQLPKDRFSAERLKGVDSTLKIQPAKLEDSAVYLCASRLAGGANEQFFGPGTRLTVL.

This clonotype has more than one count but fewer than ten. This may come from a read error, since a much larger clone is one base off. The V call is TRBV5-1, the J call TRBJ2-5; no definite D call. There are 11 residues in the CDR3. The germline V gene has CDR1 SGHRS and CDR2 YFSETQ. V was cut by 0 bases and J by 7 bases, with 4 bases left in between. In nucleotides, the CDR3 is TGCGCCAGCAGCTTGGATGGGACCCAGTACTTC. This codes for CASSLDGTQYF.

This clonotype has a handful of counts. The rearrangement uses TRBV11-2 and TRBJ2-7; 10 bases fit TRBD2. Germline loops: CDR1 SGHAT, CDR2 FQNNGV. The junction had 4 bases not matched to a gene; V was cut back by 1 base and J by 4 bases. This CDR3 has 15 amino acids. The DNA for the CDR3 is TGTGCCAGCAGCTTAGCAGCGGGAGGGCCTTACGAGCAGTACTTC. Protein product: CASSLAAGGPYEQYF.

This clonotype appeared many times. The V and J genes are TRBV29-1 and TRBJ2-3, with 7 bases aligning to TRBD2. CDR1 is SQVTM, CDR2 ANQGSEA, per germline. This CDR3 region has 18 residues. V was pared by 1 base and J by 7 bases, with 20 bases of the junction left unmatched. CDR3 bases: TGCAGCGTTGAAGGTCTTAATCGAGGGAGGGAGCTTTGGAATACGCAGTATTTT. This codes for CSVEGLNRGRELWNTQYF.

This rearrangement joins TRBV20-1 to TRBJ2-4, with D tentatively TRBD1 or TRBD2 (5 bases each). V lost 6 bases, J lost 8 bases, and 14 bases lay in between. This CDR3 comprises 12 residues. In germline, CDR1 is DFQATT, CDR2 SNEGSKA (reference sequence). The CDR3: CSAQYRGDIQYF. The CDR3 DNA reads as TGCAGTGCGCAGTACCGAGGGGACATTCAGTACTTC.